This T cell receptor beta chain was identified in a study of a mutant IDH1 vaccine in newly diagnosed glioma. About the study: The earlier regimen, radiotherapy, temozolomide, or both, was most often both.

The table came from immunoSEQ multiplex PCR; TCRdb's copy has only in-frame clones and leaves some out. The sample consists of tens of thousands of clones, roughly 85% of them appearing once. Stated time point: baseline, week 1 (first vaccination visit). Regarding treatment: pre-vaccination baseline after standard-of-care therapy. Astrocytomas that were new, WHO grade 3 or 4, IDH1-mutant and ATRX-lost were present in the donors. The CDR3 extends over 17 amino acids. The sample in question was PBMCs, obtained from a glioma patient treated with radiotherapy, temozolomide or both. This chain joins TRBV21-1 and TRBJ1-5. TRBV21-1 is assigned pseudogene status. The clonotype was recovered from a man between 25 and 39 years old with glioma. The DNA for the CDR3 is TGTGCCAGCAGCCCCACATGGCGGGACGGAAGCAATCAGCCCCAGCATTTT. It codes for CASSPTWRDGSNQPQHF.